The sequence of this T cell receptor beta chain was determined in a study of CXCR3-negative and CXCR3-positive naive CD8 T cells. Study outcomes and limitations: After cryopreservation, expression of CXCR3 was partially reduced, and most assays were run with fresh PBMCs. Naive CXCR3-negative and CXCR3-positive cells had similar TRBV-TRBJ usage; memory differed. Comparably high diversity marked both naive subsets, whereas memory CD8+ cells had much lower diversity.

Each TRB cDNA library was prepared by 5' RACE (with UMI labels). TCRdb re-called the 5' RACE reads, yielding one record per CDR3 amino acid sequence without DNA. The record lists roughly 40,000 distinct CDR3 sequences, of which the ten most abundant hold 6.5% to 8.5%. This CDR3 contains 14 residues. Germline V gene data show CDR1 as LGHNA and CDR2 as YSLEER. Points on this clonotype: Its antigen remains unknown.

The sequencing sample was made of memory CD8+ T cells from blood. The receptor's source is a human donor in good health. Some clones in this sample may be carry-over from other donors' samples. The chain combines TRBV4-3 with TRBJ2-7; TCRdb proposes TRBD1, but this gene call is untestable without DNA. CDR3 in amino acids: CASSSGTGLYEQYF.